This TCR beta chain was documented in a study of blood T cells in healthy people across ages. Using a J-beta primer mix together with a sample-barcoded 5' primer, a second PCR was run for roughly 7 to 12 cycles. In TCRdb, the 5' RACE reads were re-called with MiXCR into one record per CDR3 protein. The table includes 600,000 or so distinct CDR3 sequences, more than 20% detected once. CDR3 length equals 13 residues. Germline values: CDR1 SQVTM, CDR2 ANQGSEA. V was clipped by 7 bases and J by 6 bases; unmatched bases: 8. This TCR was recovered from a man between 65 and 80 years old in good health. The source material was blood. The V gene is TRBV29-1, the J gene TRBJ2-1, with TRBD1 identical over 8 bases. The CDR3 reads CSGYRGDPNEQFF. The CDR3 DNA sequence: TGCAGCGGATACAGGGGGGATCCCAATGAGCAGTTCTTC.